This T cell receptor beta chain was captured by sequencing in a study of CD8+ T cells in alopecia areata. Overall study context: Treatment with tofacitinib (6 to 18 months) was followed by 6 months off drug. Study outcomes and limitations: On tofacitinib, scalp and blood still held many of the expanded lesional clones.

CDR3 length: 13 amino acids. Germline loops: CDR1 SGHRS, CDR2 YFSETQ. V trimming: 4 bases; J trimming: 2 bases; junction bases outside the gene matches: 1. Reverse transcription of extracted RNA yielded cDNA, which provided the sequencing template. Some clones are missing from TCRdb's copy, which holds only in-frame ones; the method was immunoSEQ multiplex PCR. Altogether roughly 190,000 clones are present, under 80% being singletons, with the ten largest covering about 1.3%. On this clone itself: The antigen is not known.

The treatment here: oral pan-JAK inhibitor, 5-10 mg twice daily. Specimens obtained from alopecia areata patients comprised lesional scalp punch biopsies and peripheral blood. Sorting of PBMCs yielded the CD4+ and CD8+ T cells. The sequence derives from a human donor with alopecia areata. This chain uses TRBV5-1 with TRBJ2-7, with TRBD1 identical over 9 bases. The specimen was CD4+ T cells sorted from blood, collected between weeks 49 and 50, from a patient treated with tofacitinib. The CDR3, as DNA: TGCGCCAGCAGCAGACAGGGGGCCTACGAGCAGTACTTC. Encoded protein: CASSRQGAYEQYF.